This TCR beta chain emerged from a study of blood T cell repertoires in COVID-19. Study at large: COVID-19 samples, acute and convalescent, were from the United States, Italy and Spain.

The assay was immunoSEQ multiplex PCR, and TCRdb's table has in-frame clones only and misses some. The sample comprises 120,000 or so clones, around nine tenths of which are singletons, and approximately 8.1% rests with the top ten. Input material: peripheral blood. The receptor was derived from a man in his fifties with acute or convalescent COVID-19.

The CDR3 coding sequence is TGTGCCAGCATGGACAGGGTGGAAGAAAAACTGTTTTTT. As protein: CASMDRVEEKLFF. This chain connects TRBV19 to TRBJ1-4, with 8 bases aligning to TRBD1. With V trimmed by 9 bases and J by 8 bases, 8 bases remained unmatched. Germline CDR1 LNHDA, CDR2 SQIVND (reference sequence). CDR3 length: 13 amino acids.